The sequence of this TCR beta chain was determined in a study of T cell responses to AZD1222 COVID-19 vaccine. Turning to the study itself: Both about-4-week and about-12-week second-dose recipients were combined.

As for this clone: Its matching antigen is unknown.

Using immunoSEQ multiplex PCR, the repertoire was profiled, and TCRdb retains in-frame clones only, with some absent. Found here are 90,000 to 120,000 clones, roughly nine tenths of them singletons; the top ten hold over 15%. Germline V gene lookup returns CDR1 SQVTM and CDR2 ANQGSEA. Trimming stripped 4 bases from V and 8 bases from J, with 14 bases between. The CDR3 is made up of 13 amino acids. Study observations and caveats: After the peak T cell response, and only then, were repertoires sampled. Spike-specific TCR breadth and depth went up after people got two AZD1222 doses.

The clonotype comes from an adult in good health. The chain has TRBV29-1 and TRBJ2-2, with D possibly being TRBD1 (5 bases). Specimen: peripheral blood, collected on day 0 of AZD1222 vaccination. The CDR3 spells CSVGRTQRGELFF. In DNA form, the CDR3 reads TGCAGCGTTGGAAGGACACAACGAGGGGAGCTGTTTTTT.